The rows below give T cell receptor beta chains drawn from one sample of a study of blood T cell repertoires in COVID-19. The table came from immunoSEQ multiplex PCR; TCRdb's copy has only in-frame clones and leaves some out. This table has about 190,000 clones, roughly 89% appearing once. The sequencing input was peripheral blood. The receptors were sampled from a man between 35 and 55 years old with acute or convalescent COVID-19. The CDR3 runs from the conserved cysteine through the conserved F or W. D genes are given only for firm matches. For some rows the clone size is stated as once, few or many, or as a class when expanded; others skip it.

cdr3_nt: TGCGCCAGCAGCTTGGGTTCGTGGGCAGGGATATTAGGAGAAGCTTTCTTT
cdr3_aa: CASSLGSWAGILGEAFF
v_call: TRBV5-1
clone_size: -
d_call: -
j_call: TRBJ1-1

cdr3_nt: TGTGCCAGCAAGGACAGGGAGGGTTCACCCCTCCACTTT
cdr3_aa: CASKDREGSPLHF
v_call: TRBV2
clone_size: -
d_call: TRBD1
j_call: TRBJ1-6

cdr3_nt: TGTGCCAGCAGGGGTACCCCGACAGGGGGCCATGGCTACACCTTC
cdr3_aa: CASRGTPTGGHGYTF
v_call: TRBV28
clone_size: once
d_call: TRBD1
j_call: TRBJ1-2

cdr3_nt: TGTGCCAGCAGTTTGGGAGTAGGGTCCACTGAAGCTTTCTTT
cdr3_aa: CASSLGVGSTEAFF
v_call: TRBV28
clone_size: -
d_call: -
j_call: TRBJ1-1

cdr3_nt: TGCGCCAGCAGCTCCGGGACTAGCTCCTACAATGAGCAGTTCTTC
cdr3_aa: CASSSGTSSYNEQFF
v_call: TRBV5-1
clone_size: -
d_call: TRBD2
j_call: TRBJ2-1

cdr3_nt: TGCGCCAGCAGCTTGGGGGACAGTTCTAACTATGGCTACACCTTC
cdr3_aa: CASSLGDSSNYGYTF
v_call: TRBV5-1
clone_size: -
d_call: TRBD1
j_call: TRBJ1-2

cdr3_nt: TGCGCCAGCAGCTTGGATCCAGGGACTATGAACACCGGGGAGCTGTTTTTT
cdr3_aa: CASSLDPGTMNTGELFF
v_call: TRBV5-1
clone_size: -
d_call: TRBD2
j_call: TRBJ2-2

cdr3_nt: TGTGCCAGCAGCTTATGGGACAGGGGGCTGGTCACCGGGGAGCTGTTTTTT
cdr3_aa: CASSLWDRGLVTGELFF
v_call: TRBV7-2
clone_size: -
d_call: TRBD1
j_call: TRBJ2-2

cdr3_nt: TGTGCCATCAGACAGGGCGACGAGCAGTACTTC
cdr3_aa: CAIRQGDEQYF
v_call: TRBV10-3
clone_size: -
d_call: -
j_call: TRBJ2-7

cdr3_nt: TGTGCCAGCAGTTTATACCCGATTGGACAGGGGGTAGACACCGGGGAGCTGTTTTTT
cdr3_aa: CASSLYPIGQGVDTGELFF
v_call: TRBV27
clone_size: -
d_call: TRBD1
j_call: TRBJ2-2

cdr3_nt: TGCGCCACCGGGATCGGCCACGGGAACACCGGGGAGCTGTTTTTT
cdr3_aa: CATGIGHGNTGELFF
v_call: TRBV5-1
clone_size: -
d_call: -
j_call: TRBJ2-2

cdr3_nt: TGTGCCAGCAGTTACCATCCTACTAGTGACGCTGAGCAGTTCTTC
cdr3_aa: CASSYHPTSDAEQFF
v_call: TRBV6-2/TRBV6-3
clone_size: -
d_call: -
j_call: TRBJ2-1

cdr3_nt: TGTGTCAGCAGCTTGTGGAGCTTTGGCACCTACTACGAGCAGTACTTC
cdr3_aa: CVSSLWSFGTYYEQYF
v_call: TRBV5-4
clone_size: -
d_call: -
j_call: TRBJ2-7

cdr3_nt: TGTGCCAGCAGCCAAGAAACAGGTGGGACCTACGAGCAGTACTTC
cdr3_aa: CASSQETGGTYEQYF
v_call: TRBV4-2
clone_size: once
d_call: -
j_call: TRBJ2-7

cdr3_nt: TGTGCCAGCAGCCAAGCCAGGGGCTATGAGACCCAGTACTTC
cdr3_aa: CASSQARGYETQYF
v_call: TRBV3-1/TRBV3-2
clone_size: -
d_call: -
j_call: TRBJ2-5

cdr3_nt: TGTGCCAGCAGTTCCGTACCCCCAGGGGCTACTACTGAAGCTTTCTTT
cdr3_aa: CASSSVPPGATTEAFF
v_call: TRBV6-5
clone_size: -
d_call: -
j_call: TRBJ1-1

cdr3_nt: TGTGCCAGCAGTTTCCAGGGCCAGTACGAGCAGTACTTC
cdr3_aa: CASSFQGQYEQYF
v_call: TRBV12-3/TRBV12-4
clone_size: -
d_call: -
j_call: TRBJ2-7

cdr3_nt: TGTGCCAGCAGCTTAGCGCAAACAGGGAACTATGGCTACACCTTC
cdr3_aa: CASSLAQTGNYGYTF
v_call: TRBV7-8
clone_size: -
d_call: -
j_call: TRBJ1-2

cdr3_nt: TGCGCCAGCAGTCAAACGGATATGGGACTCATGGGGGGGGAGCTGTTTTTT
cdr3_aa: CASSQTDMGLMGGELFF
v_call: TRBV4-1
clone_size: -
d_call: -
j_call: TRBJ2-2

cdr3_nt: TGCGCCAGCAGTGAGTCGACGGGGACTGCCGCTTTCTTT
cdr3_aa: CASSESTGTAAFF
v_call: TRBV10-2
clone_size: -
d_call: -
j_call: TRBJ1-1

cdr3_nt: TGCGCCAGCAGCCAAGATGGGCCCCCATCCTATGGCTACACCTTC
cdr3_aa: CASSQDGPPSYGYTF
v_call: TRBV4-3
clone_size: -
d_call: -
j_call: TRBJ1-2

cdr3_nt: TGTGCCAGCAGTCCCGGGACAGGGGGCGCCTACAATGAGCAGTTCTTC
cdr3_aa: CASSPGTGGAYNEQFF
v_call: TRBV6-4
clone_size: -
d_call: TRBD1
j_call: TRBJ2-1

cdr3_nt: TGTGCCACCAGCAGAAGGGGGCCCGACAATCAGCCCCAGCATTTT
cdr3_aa: CATSRRGPDNQPQHF
v_call: TRBV15
clone_size: -
d_call: TRBD1
j_call: TRBJ1-5

cdr3_nt: TGCGCCAGCAGCGAGGACAGGGGGCGCGGTGAAAAACTGTTTTTT
cdr3_aa: CASSEDRGRGEKLFF
v_call: TRBV5-1
clone_size: -
d_call: TRBD1
j_call: TRBJ1-4

cdr3_nt: TGTGCCAGCCTAAACGGGGGGGATACGCAGTATTTT
cdr3_aa: CASLNGGDTQYF
v_call: TRBV10-3
clone_size: -
d_call: TRBD2
j_call: TRBJ2-3

cdr3_nt: TGTGCCAGCAGCTCATACCGGGACAGCTACGAGCAGTACTTC
cdr3_aa: CASSSYRDSYEQYF
v_call: TRBV11-2
clone_size: -
d_call: TRBD1
j_call: TRBJ2-7

cdr3_nt: TGTGCCAGCAGCCAAGTGGGCCTAGCGGGGGGATCTCTCTCTGGGGCCAACGTCCTGACTTTC
cdr3_aa: CASSQVGLAGGSLSGANVLTF
v_call: TRBV4-2
clone_size: -
d_call: TRBD2
j_call: TRBJ2-6

cdr3_nt: TGTGCCAGCAGTGACGACATCCCCTATGGCTACACCTTC
cdr3_aa: CASSDDIPYGYTF
v_call: TRBV2
clone_size: few
d_call: -
j_call: TRBJ1-2

cdr3_nt: TGTGCCGCCACTTCAGGGCAGGACTATGGCTACACCTTC
cdr3_aa: CAATSGQDYGYTF
v_call: TRBV10-3
clone_size: few
d_call: -
j_call: TRBJ1-2

cdr3_nt: TGTGCCAGCAGCAAATCCGGGACAGGGATGGGATACGAGCAGTACTTC
cdr3_aa: CASSKSGTGMGYEQYF
v_call: TRBV7-2
clone_size: -
d_call: TRBD1
j_call: TRBJ2-7

cdr3_nt: TGCGCCAGCAGCCAACTACCGAAAGGGGATGGCTACACCTTC
cdr3_aa: CASSQLPKGDGYTF
v_call: TRBV4-3
clone_size: once
d_call: -
j_call: TRBJ1-2

cdr3_nt: TGTGCCACCAGTCCAGGGGGCAATCAGCCCCAGCATTTT
cdr3_aa: CATSPGGNQPQHF
v_call: TRBV24-1
clone_size: -
d_call: -
j_call: TRBJ1-5

cdr3_nt: TGCGCCAGCAGCCCTGAACAGCGGCTCGTAGGGTCACCCCTCCACTTT
cdr3_aa: CASSPEQRLVGSPLHF
v_call: TRBV5-1
clone_size: -
d_call: -
j_call: TRBJ1-6

cdr3_nt: TGTGCCGTCTCTGGAGGGGGGGCCAACGTCCTGACTTTC
cdr3_aa: CAVSGGGANVLTF
v_call: TRBV7-2
clone_size: -
d_call: -
j_call: TRBJ2-6

cdr3_nt: TGTGCCAGCAGACAGGTTATCTATAATTCACCCCTCCACTTT
cdr3_aa: CASRQVIYNSPLHF
v_call: TRBV2
clone_size: -
d_call: -
j_call: TRBJ1-6

cdr3_nt: TGTGCCAGCAAAAAACAGGGGGGCGCCTCGACTGAAGCTTTCTTT
cdr3_aa: CASKKQGGASTEAFF
v_call: TRBV6-4
clone_size: many
d_call: TRBD1
j_call: TRBJ1-1

cdr3_nt: TGTGCCAGTAGTACATATCTAACCACTGAAGCTTTCTTT
cdr3_aa: CASSTYLTTEAFF
v_call: TRBV19
clone_size: -
d_call: -
j_call: TRBJ1-1

cdr3_nt: TGCGCCAGCAGCTTGGGGGGCCCCCTAAATGAAAAACTGTTTTTT
cdr3_aa: CASSLGGPLNEKLFF
v_call: TRBV5-1
clone_size: -
d_call: -
j_call: TRBJ1-4

cdr3_nt: TGTGCCAGCACCCCGACTAGCCACAGCTCCTACGAGCAGTACTTC
cdr3_aa: CASTPTSHSSYEQYF
v_call: TRBV11-1
clone_size: -
d_call: TRBD2
j_call: TRBJ2-7

cdr3_nt: TGTGCCAGCAGCTTAGTTCCAGGCTCCTACGAGCAGTACTTC
cdr3_aa: CASSLVPGSYEQYF
v_call: TRBV7-2
clone_size: -
d_call: -
j_call: TRBJ2-7

cdr3_nt: TGTGCCAGCAGCTTCGGGAAGAACACTGAAGCTTTCTTT
cdr3_aa: CASSFGKNTEAFF
v_call: TRBV7-9
clone_size: -
d_call: -
j_call: TRBJ1-1

cdr3_nt: TGTGCCAGCAGCTACAGGGTCGGTTCCTACGAGCAGTACTTC
cdr3_aa: CASSYRVGSYEQYF
v_call: TRBV5-5
clone_size: -
d_call: -
j_call: TRBJ2-7

cdr3_nt: TGTGCCAGCAGTGAAGAGGTGACAGGGGCCTCCAATCAGCCCCAGCATTTT
cdr3_aa: CASSEEVTGASNQPQHF
v_call: TRBV2
clone_size: -
d_call: TRBD1
j_call: TRBJ1-5

cdr3_nt: TGTGCCTGGGGACAGGGGGCCTCTGAAGCTTTCTTT
cdr3_aa: CAWGQGASEAFF
v_call: TRBV30
clone_size: -
d_call: TRBD1
j_call: TRBJ1-1

cdr3_nt: TGTGCCAGCAGCCCGGGACAGGGGAGCCGGCGTCAGCCCCAGCATTTT
cdr3_aa: CASSPGQGSRRQPQHF
v_call: TRBV7-2
clone_size: -
d_call: TRBD1
j_call: TRBJ1-5

cdr3_nt: TGCGCCAGCAGCTATGTAGGGGATCAGCCCCAGCATTTT
cdr3_aa: CASSYVGDQPQHF
v_call: TRBV5-1
clone_size: -
d_call: -
j_call: TRBJ1-5

cdr3_nt: TGTGCCAGCAGTGAGAGCACTAGCGGGGGCCCCACGAGCTCCTACAATGAGCAGTTCTTC
cdr3_aa: CASSESTSGGPTSSYNEQFF
v_call: TRBV2
clone_size: once
d_call: TRBD2
j_call: TRBJ2-1

cdr3_nt: TGTGCCAGCAGCGGAGGGACTAGCGGGGGGCTGCCCTACGAGCAGTACTTC
cdr3_aa: CASSGGTSGGLPYEQYF
v_call: TRBV9
clone_size: -
d_call: TRBD2
j_call: TRBJ2-7

cdr3_nt: TGTGCCAGCAGCTTACCCCACACGAAAGAGACCCAGTACTTC
cdr3_aa: CASSLPHTKETQYF
v_call: TRBV7-3
clone_size: -
d_call: -
j_call: TRBJ2-5

cdr3_nt: TGTGCCAGCAGCCCCGGGTCTAACAAAAACATTCAGTACTTC
cdr3_aa: CASSPGSNKNIQYF
v_call: TRBV27
clone_size: -
d_call: -
j_call: TRBJ2-4

cdr3_nt: TGTGCCAGCAGATCCCCCCCGGGACTCAACACAGATACGCAGTATTTT
cdr3_aa: CASRSPPGLNTDTQYF
v_call: TRBV7-2
clone_size: once
d_call: -
j_call: TRBJ2-3

cdr3_nt: TGTGCCAGCAGGAAAACAGGGGCCGGGGAGCTGTTTTTT
cdr3_aa: CASRKTGAGELFF
v_call: TRBV12-3/TRBV12-4
clone_size: -
d_call: TRBD1
j_call: TRBJ2-2

cdr3_nt: TGTGCCAGCAGTTTAGCTCCCGGGACTCTAAGCACAGATACGCAGTATTTT
cdr3_aa: CASSLAPGTLSTDTQYF
v_call: TRBV5-5
clone_size: -
d_call: -
j_call: TRBJ2-3

cdr3_nt: TGTGCCAGCAGCTTACAGGGTCATAATTCACCCCTCCACTTT
cdr3_aa: CASSLQGHNSPLHF
v_call: TRBV11-1
clone_size: -
d_call: -
j_call: TRBJ1-6

cdr3_nt: TGTGCCATTAGCCCCAGACTAGCGGGGGATACGCAGTATTTT
cdr3_aa: CAISPRLAGDTQYF
v_call: TRBV10-3
clone_size: -
d_call: TRBD2
j_call: TRBJ2-3